Listed below are T cell receptor beta chains from one sample, sequenced in a study of blood T cell repertoires in COVID-19. Method: immunoSEQ multiplex PCR; TCRdb's copy keeps in-frame clones and lacks some. Of 110,000 to 150,000 clones in the sample, roughly three quarters were seen once. The source material was peripheral blood. The source of these receptors is a woman aged 55 to 70 with acute or convalescent COVID-19. CDR3s leave out the opening cysteine and the closing phenylalanine or tryptophan. Fields, in order: V gene, J gene, CDR3 protein.

>TRBV6-5|TRBJ1-1
ASSYRVKGARAF
>TRBV2|TRBJ1-4
ASSPVGGPNEKLF
>TRBV27|TRBJ1-1
ASSPGGLNTEAF
>TRBV5-1|TRBJ1-1
ASSWGTGGLNTEAF
>TRBV28|TRBJ1-3
AIHRQGAGNTIY
>TRBV19|TRBJ1-1
ATTTVNTEAF
>TRBV9|TRBJ2-1
ASSVTAREVRYNEQF
>TRBV6-1|TRBJ1-3
ASSEPGRGGGNTIY
>TRBV3-1/TRBV3-2|TRBJ1-5
ASSPTKNSNQPQH
>TRBV4-1|TRBJ2-5
ASSQVFGAETQY
>TRBV19|TRBJ2-2
ASSIVVFRDTGELF
>TRBV4-1|TRBJ2-7
ASSPGLAGLGEQY
>TRBV4-1|TRBJ2-5
ASSQIYLETQY
>TRBV28|TRBJ1-2
ASSQLQGFDGYT
>TRBV19|TRBJ1-2
ASSMSRQGNYGYT
>TRBV24-1|TRBJ2-2
ATKSGRNTGELF
>TRBV4-2|TRBJ2-1
ASSQDPGTSGSLENEQF
>TRBV28|TRBJ2-3
ASSRPLAGGPSDTQY
>TRBV28|TRBJ2-7
ASSSFRGLAGDDEQY
>TRBV19|TRBJ1-6
ASSPGLISYNSPLH
>TRBV25-1|TRBJ1-5
ASSTTGSNQPQH
>TRBV28|TRBJ1-1
ASRTTGGIRRSEAF
>TRBV27|TRBJ2-7
ASSFRGPHYEQY
>TRBV7-6|TRBJ2-5
ASSLARPAPLKTQY
>TRBV6-6|TRBJ2-1
ASSPNNEQF
>TRBV6-5|TRBJ1-2
ASSYDLRVGYT
>TRBV4-2|TRBJ2-5
ASSQVRGGTQY